The 13 T cell receptor beta chains presented below share a single source sample, sequenced in a study of blood T cell repertoires in COVID-19 (dated by TCRdb to 2020 to 2021). Library preparation was by the immunoSEQ multiplex PCR assay. What TCRdb holds here is the immuneACCESS table cut down to in-frame rearrangements. Part of the clones is not present; checked against another copy, under half of the missing clones reflect an unresolved V gene, and the others are unexplained. The sample table shows tens of thousands of clones, and 86% are seen once. 14% of the sample goes to the ten largest clones. Material for sequencing was peripheral blood. These receptors all come from a man aged 70 or older with acute or convalescent COVID-19.

This sequence joins TRBV6-1 and TRBJ1-3; no reliable D call. This CDR3 spans 14 amino acids. Trimming removed 6 bases at V and 4 bases at J, with 13 bases between. CDR1 and CDR2 from the germline V gene are MNHNS and SASEGT. CDR3 residues: CASRPPGTGNTIYF. CDR3 nucleotide sequence: TGTGCCAGCAGGCCCCCAGGTACCGGAAACACCATATATTTT.

There are a few counts of this clone. The chain recombines TRBV7-2 with TRBJ2-1, with 7 nucleotides matching TRBD1. The CDR3 is made up of 15 amino acids. V lost 3 bases and J lost 3; bases outside the gene matches: 5. Per the germline V gene, CDR1 is SGHTA and CDR2 is FQGNSA. CDR3 residues: CASSLTGKYYNEQFF. The CDR3 DNA follows: TGTGCCAGCAGCTTGACAGGGAAGTACTACAATGAGCAGTTCTTC.

The chain links TRBV15 to TRBJ2-7; 8 bases align to TRBD1. CDR1 LNHNV and CDR2 YYDKDF come from the germline V gene (reference sequence). The J segment lost 6 bases and the V segment lost 1 base, leaving 14 bases of the junction unmatched. The CDR3 is 17 residues long. CDR3 DNA: TGTGCCACCAGCAGAGCCCTTAGGACAGGGTCAGGAGGCGAGCAGTACTTC. It specifies CATSRALRTGSGGEQYF. The complete variable domain, with remaining parts taken from reference TRBV15 and TRBJ2-7, reads DAMVIQNPRYQVTQFGKPVTLSCSQTLNHNVMYWYQQKSSQAPKLLFHYYDKDFNNEADTPDNFQSRRPNTSFCFLDIRSPGLGDTAMYLCATSRALRTGSGGEQYFGPGTRLTVT.

This clone was counted ten times or more. This chain links TRBV5-1 with TRBJ1-1, with D hard to call. The CDR3 sequence is 16 residues long. V was pared by 0 bases and J by 5 bases, with 17 bases between. CDR1 and CDR2 (germline): SGHRS, YFSETQ. The CDR3 loop reads CASSLDLGALSTEAFF. CDR3 bases: TGCGCCAGCAGCTTGGACTTAGGAGCGCTTAGTACTGAAGCTTTCTTT.

There are a few counts of this clone. In DNA, the CDR3 is TGTGCCAGCAGCCATGGACAAAACACTGAAGCTTTCTTT. Translating it yields CASSHGQNTEAFF. The rearrangement joins TRBV7-3 to TRBJ1-1, with D perhaps matching TRBD1 (5 bases). The V gene lost 5 bases and the J gene lost 2 bases, with 9 bases spanning the gap. The CDR3 length is 13 residues. Germline V CDR1 and CDR2: SGHTA, FQGTGA.

The J gene is TRBJ2-2, the V gene TRBV5-4; D might be TRBD1 (5 bases). Germline V CDR1 and CDR2: SGHNT, YYREEE (reference sequence). Trimming cost V 5 bases and J 6 bases, with 8 bases left between them. CDR3 length: 12 residues. The CDR3 nucleotides are TGTGCCAGCAGACAACAGGCCGGGGAGCTGTTTTTT. Translating it yields CASRQQAGELFF. Variable domain in full (rest from reference TRBV5-4 and TRBJ2-2): ETGVTQSPTHLIKTRGQQVTLRCSSQSGHNTVSWYQQALGQGPQFIFQYYREEENGRGNFPPRFSGLQFPNYSSELNVNALELDDSALYLCASRQQAGELFFGEGSRLTVL.

The chain links TRBV15 to TRBJ2-3; 13 nucleotides match TRBD2. This CDR3 comprises 16 residues. Trimming took 9 bases from V and 1 from J; bases not matched to a gene: 7. CDR1 is LNHNV, CDR2 YYDKDF, per germline (reference sequence). CDR3 sequence (DNA): TGTGCCACAACTAGCGGGAGGGCTGTTGGCACAGATACGCAGTATTTT. Its translation is CATTSGRAVGTDTQYF.

The CDR3: CASSLGTAYNSPLHF. CDR3 bases: TGTGCCAGCAGTCTTGGGACAGCTTATAATTCACCCCTCCACTTT. The chain recombines TRBV28 with TRBJ1-6; 7 bases fit TRBD1. CDR3 length equals 15 residues. Germline loops: CDR1 MDHEN, CDR2 SYDVKM. V trimming: 5 bases; J trimming: 4 bases; junction bases outside the gene matches: 5.

This clone was observed once. The chain uses TRBV27 and TRBJ2-7; 9 bases are shared with TRBD2. Trimming took 1 base from V and 7 from J; bases not matched to a gene: 20. This CDR3 is 19 amino acids long. CDR1 and CDR2 from the germline V gene are MNHEY and SMNVEV (reference sequence). The CDR3 sequence is CASSLYSPGSGRSPGEQYF. Written as DNA, the CDR3 is TGTGCCAGCAGTTTATATTCGCCGGGGAGCGGGAGGTCACCTGGGGAGCAGTACTTC.

The chain recombines TRBV11-1 with TRBJ2-6; a possible D gene is TRBD1 (6 bases). Germline values: CDR1 SGHAT, CDR2 FQDESV (reference sequence). CDR3 length equals 15 residues. V was clipped by 5 bases and J by 3 bases, with 11 bases between them. In DNA form, the CDR3 reads TGTGCCAGCAGCCCGAACAGGGTTGGGGCCAACGTCCTGACTTTC. Encoded protein: CASSPNRVGANVLTF.

The chain joins TRBV6-6 to TRBJ1-3; 9 bases agree with TRBD1. Trimming removed 2 bases from V and 4 bases from J; junction bases left unmatched: 3. This CDR3 spans 15 amino acids. Germline V CDR1 and CDR2: MNHNY, SVGAGI (reference sequence). The CDR3 nucleotides read TGTGCCAGCAGTTACGGGACAGGGAACGGAAACACCATATATTTT. It specifies CASSYGTGNGNTIYF.

The chain carries TRBV6-2 or TRBV6-3 and TRBJ2-4, with 11 bases identical to TRBD1. V lost 2 bases to trimming and J lost 6 bases; unmatched junction nucleotides: 6. In germline, CDR1 is MNHEY, CDR2 SVGEGT. This CDR3 is 16 amino acids long. The CDR3 reads CASSYEDRGPSNIQYF. The CDR3 DNA reads TGTGCCAGCAGTTACGAGGACAGGGGGCCTTCAAACATTCAGTACTTC.

This clone was found a few times. The V call is TRBV7-3, the J call TRBJ1-1, with 11 nucleotides matching TRBD1. This CDR3 is 16 amino acids long. V lost 4 bases and J lost 3; bases outside the gene matches: 7. Germline V gene sequence: CDR1 SGHTA, CDR2 FQGTGA. The CDR3 reads CASSSGTGGMDTEAFF. CDR3 DNA sequence: TGTGCCAGCAGCTCCGGGACAGGGGGTATGGACACTGAAGCTTTCTTT.